This T cell receptor beta chain emerged from a study of cytomegalovirus exposure and HLA in healthy donors. This PCR relied on a set of 60 Vbeta primers and 13 Jbeta primers. Per the authors' pipeline: Unique TCR beta chains numbered about 72 million in a later analysis, with some 9.9 million shared. Clones were sequenced by immunoSEQ multiplex PCR, and TCRdb holds only the in-frame ones, with some missing. V and J calls and clone size are copied from that table; D and trimming were computed from the DNA. The table shows about 130,000 clones, with roughly 82% occurring only once. Study-level findings and limits: A later analysis reportedly found that, within productive TCRs, an Asian-associated ancestry cluster had fewer N-insertions than the mean observed across the 666 donors.

A remark on this clone: Its specificity is not known.

The V segment lost 2 bases and the J segment 4 bases; nucleotides outside the gene matches: 11. The CDR3 consists of 17 residues. The germline V gene has CDR1 MNHGY and CDR2 SVAAGI. This chain uses TRBV6-9 with TRBJ2-7, with TRBD2 identical over 10 bases. The sequenced sample was PBMCs. The TCR sequence derives from a woman in her forties in good health and CMV-seropositive. CDR3 amino acids: CASSYLQHSGRLYEQYF. DNA for the CDR3: TGTGCCAGCAGTTATCTCCAACATAGCGGGAGGTTATACGAGCAGTACTTC.